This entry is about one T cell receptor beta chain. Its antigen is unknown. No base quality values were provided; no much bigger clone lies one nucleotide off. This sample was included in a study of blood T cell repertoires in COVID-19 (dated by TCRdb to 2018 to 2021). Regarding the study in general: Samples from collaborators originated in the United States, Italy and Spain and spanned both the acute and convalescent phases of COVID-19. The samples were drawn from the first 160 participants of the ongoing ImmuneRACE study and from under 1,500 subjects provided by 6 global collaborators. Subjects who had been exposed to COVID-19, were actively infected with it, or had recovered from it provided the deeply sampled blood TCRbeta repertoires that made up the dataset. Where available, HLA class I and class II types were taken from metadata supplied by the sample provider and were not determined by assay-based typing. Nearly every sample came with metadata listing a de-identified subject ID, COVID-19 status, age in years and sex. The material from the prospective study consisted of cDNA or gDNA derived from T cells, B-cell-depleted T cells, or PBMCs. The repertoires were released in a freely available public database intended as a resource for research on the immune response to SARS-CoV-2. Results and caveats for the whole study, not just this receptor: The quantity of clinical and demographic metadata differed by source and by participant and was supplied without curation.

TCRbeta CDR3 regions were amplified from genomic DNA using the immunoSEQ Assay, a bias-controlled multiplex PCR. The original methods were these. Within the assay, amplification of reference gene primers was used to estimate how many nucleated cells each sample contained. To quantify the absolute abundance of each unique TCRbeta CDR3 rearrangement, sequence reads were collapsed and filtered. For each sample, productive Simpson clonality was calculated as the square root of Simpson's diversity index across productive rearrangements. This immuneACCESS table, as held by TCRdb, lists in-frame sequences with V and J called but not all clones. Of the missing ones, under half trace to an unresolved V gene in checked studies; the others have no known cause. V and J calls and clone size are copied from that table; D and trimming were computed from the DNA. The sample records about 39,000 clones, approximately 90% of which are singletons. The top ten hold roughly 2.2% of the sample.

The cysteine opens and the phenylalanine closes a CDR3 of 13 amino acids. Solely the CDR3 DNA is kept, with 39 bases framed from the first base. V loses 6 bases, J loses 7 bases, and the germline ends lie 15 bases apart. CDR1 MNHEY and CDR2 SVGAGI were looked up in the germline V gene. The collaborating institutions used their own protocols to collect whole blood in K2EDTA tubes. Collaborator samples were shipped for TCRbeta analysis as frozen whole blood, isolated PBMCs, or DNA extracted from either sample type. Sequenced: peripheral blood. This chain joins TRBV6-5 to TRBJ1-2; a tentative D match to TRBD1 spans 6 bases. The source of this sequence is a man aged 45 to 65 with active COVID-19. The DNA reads TGTGCCAGCAGACCCGGACAGTTCGCTGGCTACACCTTC. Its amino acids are CASRPGQFAGYTF.